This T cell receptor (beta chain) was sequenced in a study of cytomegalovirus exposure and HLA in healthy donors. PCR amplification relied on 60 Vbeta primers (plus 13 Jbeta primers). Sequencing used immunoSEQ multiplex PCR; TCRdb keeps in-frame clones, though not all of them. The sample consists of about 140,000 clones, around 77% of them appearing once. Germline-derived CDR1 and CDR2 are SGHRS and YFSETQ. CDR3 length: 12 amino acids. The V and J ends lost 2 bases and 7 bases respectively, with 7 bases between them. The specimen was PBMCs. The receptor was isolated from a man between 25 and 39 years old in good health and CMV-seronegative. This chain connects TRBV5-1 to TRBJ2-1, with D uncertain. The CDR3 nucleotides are TGCGCCAGCAGCTTCCCCCGGAATGAGCAGTTCTTC. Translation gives CASSFPRNEQFF. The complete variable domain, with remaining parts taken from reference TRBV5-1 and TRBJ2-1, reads KAGVTQTPRYLIKTRGQQVTLSCSPISGHRSVSWYQQTPGQGLQFLFEYFSETQRNKGNFPGRFSGRQFSNSRSEMNVSTLELGDSALYLCASSFPRNEQFFGPGTRLTVL.